This is a list of T cell receptor beta chains from one sample in a study of PD-1 blockade in classical Hodgkin lymphoma. TCRdb keeps only in-frame clones here, not all; method: immunoSEQ multiplex PCR. The sample has 10,000 to 15,000 clones, 75% to 90% seen once. The source material was CD4+ T cells from blood, sampled at baseline. These receptor sequences come from a human donor with classical Hodgkin lymphoma. Both conserved end residues are part of each CDR3. The order of the fields is D gene, clone size, V gene, J gene, CDR3 protein, CDR3 DNA. The D gene is left open where the match is weak. Size is stated for part of the rows, as once, few or many counts, or as a class when the clone is expanded.

D gene: TRBD1
clone size: NA
V gene: TRBV5-6
J gene: TRBJ1-5
CDR3 protein: CASSLGTGAKYSNQPQHF
CDR3 DNA: TGTGCCAGCAGCTTGGGGACAGGGGCGAAATATAGCAATCAGCCCCAGCATTTT

D gene: TRBD2
clone size: NA
V gene: TRBV10-3
J gene: TRBJ2-3
CDR3 protein: CAISRLAGGHGDTQYF
CDR3 DNA: TGTGCCATCAGTCGACTAGCGGGGGGCCATGGGGATACGCAGTATTTT

D gene: TRBD2
clone size: NA
V gene: TRBV4-2
J gene: TRBJ2-7
CDR3 protein: CASSQDHRLAPSYEQYF
CDR3 DNA: TGTGCCAGCAGCCAAGATCACCGACTAGCGCCTTCCTACGAGCAGTACTTC

D gene: NA
clone size: NA
V gene: TRBV6-1
J gene: TRBJ2-1
CDR3 protein: CASSEWGDSYNEQFF
CDR3 DNA: TGTGCCAGCAGTGAATGGGGGGATAGCTACAATGAGCAGTTCTTC

D gene: NA
clone size: once
V gene: TRBV28
J gene: TRBJ2-3
CDR3 protein: CASIRPGGRPSTDTQYF
CDR3 DNA: TGTGCCAGCATACGACCCGGTGGCAGACCGAGCACAGATACGCAGTATTTT

D gene: NA
clone size: NA
V gene: TRBV5-6
J gene: TRBJ2-7
CDR3 protein: CASSPAELVGIYEQYF
CDR3 DNA: TGTGCCAGCAGCCCCGCGGAATTGGTGGGGATTTACGAGCAGTACTTC

D gene: NA
clone size: NA
V gene: TRBV11-2
J gene: TRBJ1-4
CDR3 protein: CASQPRTVDYEKLFF
CDR3 DNA: TGTGCCAGCCAGCCCCGGACAGTCGACTATGAAAAACTGTTTTTT

D gene: NA
clone size: NA
V gene: TRBV19
J gene: TRBJ2-5
CDR3 protein: CASSITGDWETQYF
CDR3 DNA: TGTGCCAGTAGTATTACGGGGGACTGGGAGACCCAGTACTTC

D gene: TRBD2
clone size: NA
V gene: TRBV18
J gene: TRBJ2-7
CDR3 protein: CASSSGGGQQYF
CDR3 DNA: TGTGCCAGCTCATCGGGGGGAGGTCAGCAGTACTTC

D gene: NA
clone size: NA
V gene: TRBV27
J gene: TRBJ2-5
CDR3 protein: CASRVAGTQETQYF
CDR3 DNA: TGTGCCAGCCGGGTGGCGGGGACCCAAGAGACCCAGTACTTC

D gene: NA
clone size: NA
V gene: TRBV6-1
J gene: TRBJ1-5
CDR3 protein: CASSAINVGDSQPQHF
CDR3 DNA: TGTGCCAGCAGTGCAATAAATGTGGGGGATTCTCAGCCCCAGCATTTT

D gene: NA
clone size: NA
V gene: TRBV11-3
J gene: TRBJ2-7
CDR3 protein: CASSLGAGFEQYF
CDR3 DNA: TGTGCCAGCAGCTTAGGTGCGGGGTTCGAGCAGTACTTC

D gene: TRBD2
clone size: NA
V gene: TRBV6-5
J gene: TRBJ2-5
CDR3 protein: CASRRGDFRETQYF
CDR3 DNA: TGTGCCAGCAGACGGGGGGACTTCCGAGAGACCCAGTACTTC

D gene: NA
clone size: once
V gene: TRBV12-5
J gene: TRBJ2-2
CDR3 protein: CASGLVRTSSGELFF
CDR3 DNA: TGTGCTAGTGGTTTGGTAAGAACTAGCTCCGGGGAGCTGTTTTTT

D gene: TRBD2
clone size: NA
V gene: TRBV2
J gene: TRBJ2-5
CDR3 protein: CASSDDRLARYQETQYF
CDR3 DNA: TGTGCCAGCAGTGATGATAGACTAGCGAGATACCAAGAGACCCAGTACTTC

D gene: NA
clone size: NA
V gene: TRBV7-9
J gene: TRBJ2-7
CDR3 protein: CASSLGTVTGEQYF
CDR3 DNA: TGTGCCAGCAGCTTAGGGACGGTCACCGGCGAGCAGTACTTC

D gene: TRBD1
clone size: NA
V gene: TRBV19
J gene: TRBJ2-7
CDR3 protein: CASSIGQGFSYEQYF
CDR3 DNA: TGTGCCAGTAGTATCGGACAGGGGTTTTCCTACGAGCAGTACTTC

D gene: NA
clone size: NA
V gene: TRBV19
J gene: TRBJ1-2
CDR3 protein: CASTLQGRGYTF
CDR3 DNA: TGTGCCAGTACTCTACAGGGTCGTGGCTACACCTTC

D gene: NA
clone size: few
V gene: TRBV19
J gene: TRBJ1-5
CDR3 protein: CASHRAGHQPQHF
CDR3 DNA: TGTGCCAGTCACAGGGCAGGGCACCAGCCCCAGCATTTT

D gene: TRBD1
clone size: once
V gene: TRBV5-1
J gene: TRBJ2-7
CDR3 protein: CASSPTGGAYEQYF
CDR3 DNA: TGCGCCAGCAGCCCGACAGGGGGCGCGTACGAGCAGTACTTC

D gene: NA
clone size: NA
V gene: TRBV5-1
J gene: TRBJ2-4
CDR3 protein: CASSLEGREWDIQYF
CDR3 DNA: TGCGCCAGCAGCTTGGAAGGCAGGGAGTGGGACATTCAGTACTTC

D gene: TRBD1
clone size: NA
V gene: TRBV7-2
J gene: TRBJ1-2
CDR3 protein: CASSPQGGFYGYTF
CDR3 DNA: TGTGCCAGCAGCCCCCAGGGGGGCTTCTATGGCTACACCTTC

D gene: NA
clone size: NA
V gene: TRBV29-1
J gene: TRBJ2-5
CDR3 protein: CSVEVGGAPGETQYF
CDR3 DNA: TGCAGCGTTGAAGTTGGTGGAGCCCCGGGGGAGACCCAGTACTTC

D gene: NA
clone size: NA
V gene: TRBV27
J gene: TRBJ1-1
CDR3 protein: CASRDNGRRLNTEAFF
CDR3 DNA: TGTGCCAGCCGCGATAATGGACGGCGGCTGAACACTGAAGCTTTCTTT

D gene: NA
clone size: NA
V gene: TRBV14
J gene: TRBJ2-3
CDR3 protein: CASSYLGGTDTQYF
CDR3 DNA: TGTGCCAGCAGCTATCTAGGGGGTACAGATACGCAGTATTTT

D gene: NA
clone size: few
V gene: TRBV7-9
J gene: TRBJ1-2
CDR3 protein: CASSLGAVDYGYTF
CDR3 DNA: TGTGCCAGCAGCTTAGGGGCAGTCGACTATGGCTACACCTTC

D gene: TRBD1
clone size: NA
V gene: TRBV10-2
J gene: TRBJ2-7
CDR3 protein: CASSKGQGAPYEQYF
CDR3 DNA: TGCGCCAGCAGCAAAGGACAGGGGGCCCCCTACGAGCAGTACTTC

D gene: NA
clone size: few
V gene: TRBV18
J gene: TRBJ1-1
CDR3 protein: CASSPPAGKAEAFF
CDR3 DNA: TGTGCCAGCTCACCCCCGGCCGGGAAGGCTGAAGCTTTCTTT

D gene: NA
clone size: NA
V gene: TRBV9
J gene: TRBJ1-3
CDR3 protein: CASSERGNTIYF
CDR3 DNA: TGTGCCAGCAGCGAAAGGGGAAACACCATATATTTT

D gene: NA
clone size: few
V gene: TRBV6-6
J gene: TRBJ1-1
CDR3 protein: CASSSPSARSSAFF
CDR3 DNA: TGTGCCAGCAGCTCGCCTTCGGCTCGATCAAGCGCTTTCTTT

D gene: NA
clone size: NA
V gene: TRBV11-2
J gene: TRBJ2-3
CDR3 protein: CASSLEDLISTDTQYF
CDR3 DNA: TGTGCCAGCAGCTTGGAGGACCTCATCAGCACAGATACGCAGTATTTT

D gene: TRBD2
clone size: NA
V gene: TRBV10-2
J gene: TRBJ2-1
CDR3 protein: CASIGLVAGEQFF
CDR3 DNA: TGCGCCAGCATAGGGTTAGTAGCGGGAGAGCAGTTCTTC

D gene: NA
clone size: NA
V gene: TRBV7-2
J gene: TRBJ2-7
CDR3 protein: CASSLRLTSSGPSYEQYF
CDR3 DNA: TGTGCCAGCAGCCTCCGCTTAACCTCTAGTGGACCCTCCTACGAGCAGTACTTC

D gene: TRBD1
clone size: NA
V gene: TRBV18
J gene: TRBJ2-2
CDR3 protein: CASSPQQGFTGELFF
CDR3 DNA: TGTGCCAGCTCACCACAACAGGGGTTCACCGGGGAGCTGTTTTTT

D gene: NA
clone size: NA
V gene: TRBV5-1
J gene: TRBJ2-3
CDR3 protein: CASRPLGGDTQYF
CDR3 DNA: TGCGCCAGCAGACCACTGGGGGGAGATACGCAGTATTTT

D gene: NA
clone size: NA
V gene: TRBV5-4
J gene: TRBJ1-3
CDR3 protein: CASSLEFAQNTIYF
CDR3 DNA: TGTGCCAGCAGCTTGGAGTTTGCCCAAAACACCATATATTTT

D gene: TRBD1
clone size: NA
V gene: TRBV27
J gene: TRBJ2-1
CDR3 protein: CASSPGQGIAGYNEQFF
CDR3 DNA: TGTGCCAGCAGTCCGGGACAGGGGATAGCGGGCTACAATGAGCAGTTCTTC

D gene: NA
clone size: NA
V gene: TRBV7-2
J gene: TRBJ1-5
CDR3 protein: CASSLSSNQPQHF
CDR3 DNA: TGTGCCAGCAGCTTATCTAGCAATCAGCCCCAGCATTTT

D gene: NA
clone size: NA
V gene: TRBV18
J gene: TRBJ2-3
CDR3 protein: CASSNLASDTQYF
CDR3 DNA: TGTGCCAGCTCAAACCTAGCTTCAGATACGCAGTATTTT

D gene: TRBD1
clone size: NA
V gene: TRBV19
J gene: TRBJ1-5
CDR3 protein: CASSTGLTGLFQPQHF
CDR3 DNA: TGTGCCAGTAGTACCGGCCTGACAGGGTTATTCCAGCCCCAGCATTTT

D gene: NA
clone size: NA
V gene: TRBV7-2
J gene: TRBJ2-7
CDR3 protein: CASSLDYPGPGANYEQYF
CDR3 DNA: TGTGCCAGCAGCTTAGACTACCCGGGGCCGGGGGCAAATTACGAGCAGTACTTC

D gene: NA
clone size: NA
V gene: TRBV4-1
J gene: TRBJ2-1
CDR3 protein: CASSQAGVQFF
CDR3 DNA: TGCGCCAGCAGCCAAGCAGGGGTGCAGTTCTTC

D gene: NA
clone size: once
V gene: TRBV6-1
J gene: TRBJ1-5
CDR3 protein: CASRGYLSNQPQHF
CDR3 DNA: TGTGCCAGCAGGGGATACCTTAGCAATCAGCCCCAGCATTTT

D gene: TRBD2
clone size: NA
V gene: TRBV2
J gene: TRBJ2-5
CDR3 protein: CATSSTSRLYQETQYF
CDR3 DNA: TGTGCCACTAGCTCGACTAGCCGCCTCTACCAAGAGACCCAGTACTTC

D gene: TRBD2
clone size: NA
V gene: TRBV18
J gene: TRBJ2-7
CDR3 protein: CASSIRRDYSYEQYF
CDR3 DNA: TGTGCCAGCTCAATAAGGAGGGACTACTCCTACGAGCAGTACTTC

D gene: TRBD1
clone size: NA
V gene: TRBV5-1
J gene: TRBJ2-1
CDR3 protein: CASSLEGTGYNEQFF
CDR3 DNA: TGCGCCAGCAGCTTGGAGGGGACAGGGTACAATGAGCAGTTCTTC

D gene: NA
clone size: NA
V gene: TRBV18
J gene: TRBJ2-5
CDR3 protein: CASSPEGGIRETQYF
CDR3 DNA: TGTGCCAGCTCCCCCGAGGGGGGGATCCGAGAGACCCAGTACTTC

D gene: TRBD2
clone size: NA
V gene: TRBV9
J gene: TRBJ2-2
CDR3 protein: CASSVELAGGTGELFF
CDR3 DNA: TGTGCCAGCAGCGTAGAGCTAGCGGGAGGGACCGGGGAGCTGTTTTTT

D gene: NA
clone size: NA
V gene: TRBV11-2
J gene: TRBJ2-7
CDR3 protein: CASSLGIGKTYEQYF
CDR3 DNA: TGTGCCAGCAGCTTAGGGATCGGGAAGACCTACGAGCAGTACTTC

D gene: NA
clone size: once
V gene: TRBV5-1
J gene: TRBJ2-7
CDR3 protein: CASSLVSGPYEQYF
CDR3 DNA: TGCGCCAGCAGCTTGGTGTCAGGACCCTACGAGCAGTACTTC